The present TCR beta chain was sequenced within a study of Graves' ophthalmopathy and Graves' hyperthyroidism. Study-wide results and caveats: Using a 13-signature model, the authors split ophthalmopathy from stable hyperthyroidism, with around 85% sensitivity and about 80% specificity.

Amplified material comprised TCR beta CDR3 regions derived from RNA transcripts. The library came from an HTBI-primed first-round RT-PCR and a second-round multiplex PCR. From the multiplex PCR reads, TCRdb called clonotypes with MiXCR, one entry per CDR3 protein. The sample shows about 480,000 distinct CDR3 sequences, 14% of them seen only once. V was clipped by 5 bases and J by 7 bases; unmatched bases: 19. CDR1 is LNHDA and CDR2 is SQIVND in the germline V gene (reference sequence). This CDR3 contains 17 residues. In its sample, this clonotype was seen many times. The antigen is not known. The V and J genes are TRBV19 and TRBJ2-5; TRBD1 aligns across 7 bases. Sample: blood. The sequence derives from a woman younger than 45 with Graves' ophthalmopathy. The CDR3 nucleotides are TGTGCCAGTAGTGTTCTAAGAGAGGGGGCGCGTCGAGCGACCCAGTACTTC. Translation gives CASSVLREGARRATQYF.